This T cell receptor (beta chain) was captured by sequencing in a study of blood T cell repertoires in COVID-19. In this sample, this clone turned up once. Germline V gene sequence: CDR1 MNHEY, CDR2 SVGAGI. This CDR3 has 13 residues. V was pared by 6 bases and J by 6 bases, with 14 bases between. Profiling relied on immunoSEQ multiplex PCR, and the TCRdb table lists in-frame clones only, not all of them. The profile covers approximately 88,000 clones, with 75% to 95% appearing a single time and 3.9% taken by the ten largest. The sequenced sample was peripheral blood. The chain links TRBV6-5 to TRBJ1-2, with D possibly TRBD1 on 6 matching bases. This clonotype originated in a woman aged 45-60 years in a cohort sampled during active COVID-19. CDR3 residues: CASSTTGGDGYTF. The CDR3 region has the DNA TGTGCCAGCAGCACGACAGGCGGCGATGGCTACACCTTC.